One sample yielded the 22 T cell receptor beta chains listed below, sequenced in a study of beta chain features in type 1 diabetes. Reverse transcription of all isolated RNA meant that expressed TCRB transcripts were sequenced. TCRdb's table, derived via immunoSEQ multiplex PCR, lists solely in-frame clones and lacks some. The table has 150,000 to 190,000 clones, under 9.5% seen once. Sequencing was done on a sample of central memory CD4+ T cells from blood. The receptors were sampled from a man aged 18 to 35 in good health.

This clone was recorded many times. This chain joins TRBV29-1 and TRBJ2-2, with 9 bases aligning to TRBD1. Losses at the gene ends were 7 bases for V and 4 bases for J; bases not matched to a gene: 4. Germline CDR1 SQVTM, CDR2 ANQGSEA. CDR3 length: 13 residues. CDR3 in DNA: TGCAGCGCTGGGACAGGGCCCACCGGGGAGCTGTTTTTT. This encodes CSAGTGPTGELFF.

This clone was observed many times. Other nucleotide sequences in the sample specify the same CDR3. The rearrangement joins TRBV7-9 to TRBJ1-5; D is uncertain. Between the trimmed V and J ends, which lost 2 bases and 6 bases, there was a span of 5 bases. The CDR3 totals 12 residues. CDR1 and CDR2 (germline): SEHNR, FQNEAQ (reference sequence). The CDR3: CASSLRGQPQHF. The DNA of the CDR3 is TGTGCCAGCAGCTTACGGGGTCAGCCCCAGCATTTT.

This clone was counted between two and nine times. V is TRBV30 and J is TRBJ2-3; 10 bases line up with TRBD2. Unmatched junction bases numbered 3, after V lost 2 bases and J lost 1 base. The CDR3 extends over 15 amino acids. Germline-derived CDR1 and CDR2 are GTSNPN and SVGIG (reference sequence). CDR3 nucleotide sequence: TGTGCCTGGAGTAGCGGGAGGGCCGGCACAGATACGCAGTATTTT. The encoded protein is CAWSSGRAGTDTQYF. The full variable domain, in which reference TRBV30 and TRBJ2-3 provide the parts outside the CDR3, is SQTIHQWPATLVQPVGSPLSLECTVEGTSNPNLYWYRQAAGRGLQLLFYSVGIGQISSEVPQNLSASRPQDRQFILSSKKLLLSDSGFYLCAWSSGRAGTDTQYFGPGTRLTVL.

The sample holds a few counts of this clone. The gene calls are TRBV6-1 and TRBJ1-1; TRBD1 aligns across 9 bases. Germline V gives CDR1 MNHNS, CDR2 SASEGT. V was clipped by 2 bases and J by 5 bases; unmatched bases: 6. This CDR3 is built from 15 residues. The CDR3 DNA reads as TGTGCCAGCAGTGAACCGGACAGGGGTCGAACTGAAGCTTTCTTT. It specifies CASSEPDRGRTEAFF.

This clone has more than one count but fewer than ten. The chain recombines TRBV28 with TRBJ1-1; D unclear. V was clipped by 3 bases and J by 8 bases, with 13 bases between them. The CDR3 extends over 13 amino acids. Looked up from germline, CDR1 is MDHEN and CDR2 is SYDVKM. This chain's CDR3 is CASSFGSSYEAFF. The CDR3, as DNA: TGTGCCAGCAGTTTCGGGTCCTCATACGAAGCTTTCTTT.

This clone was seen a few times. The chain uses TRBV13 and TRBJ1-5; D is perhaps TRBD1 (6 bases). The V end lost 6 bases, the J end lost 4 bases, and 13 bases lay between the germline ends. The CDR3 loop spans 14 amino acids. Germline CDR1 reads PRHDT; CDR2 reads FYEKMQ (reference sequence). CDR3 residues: CASRGSGVNQPQHF. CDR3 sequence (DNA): TGTGCCAGCAGGGGGTCAGGGGTGAATCAGCCCCAGCATTTT.

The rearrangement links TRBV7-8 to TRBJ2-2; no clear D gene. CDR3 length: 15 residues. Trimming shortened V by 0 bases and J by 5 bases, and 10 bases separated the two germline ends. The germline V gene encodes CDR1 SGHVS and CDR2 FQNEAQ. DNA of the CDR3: TGTGCCAGCAGCTTAGCTGAGGCTGAGACCGGGGAGCTGTTTTTT. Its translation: CASSLAEAETGELFF.

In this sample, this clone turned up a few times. The CDR3 DNA reads as TGCAGCGTTACCTCGACTAGCGGGAGTAGGGGTACGCAGTATTTT. Protein sequence: CSVTSTSGSRGTQYF. This chain joins TRBV29-1 and TRBJ2-3; 12 bases are shared with TRBD2. The CDR3 spans 15 residues. J gave up 8 bases and V 5 bases, and 11 bases lay outside the gene matches. The germline V gene has CDR1 SQVTM and CDR2 ANQGSEA.

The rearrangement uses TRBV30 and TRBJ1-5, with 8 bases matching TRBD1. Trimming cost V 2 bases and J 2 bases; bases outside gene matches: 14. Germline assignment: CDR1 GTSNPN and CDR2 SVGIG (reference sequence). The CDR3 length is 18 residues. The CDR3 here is CAWSLVGQGVWGNQPQHF. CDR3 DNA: TGTGCCTGGAGTCTGGTAGGACAGGGCGTGTGGGGCAATCAGCCCCAGCATTTT.

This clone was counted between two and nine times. Written as DNA, the CDR3 is TGTGCCAGCAGCTCAGCCGGGACAGGAGGTTATGGCTACACCTTC. Translation: CASSSAGTGGYGYTF. This chain connects TRBV11-3 to TRBJ1-2; 8 bases fit TRBD1. The CDR3 sequence is 15 residues long. Trimming took 4 bases from V and 5 from J; bases not matched to a gene: 9. Germline loops: CDR1 SGHNT, CDR2 YENEEA.

The CDR3 nucleotides read TGCGCCAGCAGCCAATTCTCGGGGGGCTCATGGAAGACCCAGTACTTC. Protein product: CASSQFSGGSWKTQYF. The rearrangement joins TRBV4-1 to TRBJ2-5, with a possible D match to TRBD2 (7 bases). The CDR3 extends over 16 amino acids. V was shortened by 2 bases and J by 6 bases, with 19 bases between the two germline ends. Germline V gives CDR1 MGHRA, CDR2 YSYEKL.

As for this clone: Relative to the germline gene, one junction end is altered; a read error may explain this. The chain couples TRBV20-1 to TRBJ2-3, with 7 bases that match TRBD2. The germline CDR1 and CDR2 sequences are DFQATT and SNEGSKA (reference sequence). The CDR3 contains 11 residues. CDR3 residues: CSGEGTDMQYF. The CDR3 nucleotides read TGCAGTGGGGAGGGCACAGATATGCAGTATTTT.

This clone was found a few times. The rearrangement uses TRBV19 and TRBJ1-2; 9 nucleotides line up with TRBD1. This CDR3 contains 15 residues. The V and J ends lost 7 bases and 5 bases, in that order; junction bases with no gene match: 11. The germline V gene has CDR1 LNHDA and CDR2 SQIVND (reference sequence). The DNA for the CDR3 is TGTGCCAGTACCGAGAGACGAGGGACAGGGTATGGCTACACCTTC. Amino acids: CASTERRGTGYGYTF.

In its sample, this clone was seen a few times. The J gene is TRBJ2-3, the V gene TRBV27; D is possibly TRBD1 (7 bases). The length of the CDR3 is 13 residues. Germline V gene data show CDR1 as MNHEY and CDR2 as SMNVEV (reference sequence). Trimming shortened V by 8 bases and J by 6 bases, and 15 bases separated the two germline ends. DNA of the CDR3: TGTGCCAGCCGATCGACAGGGAGGGATACGCAGTATTTT. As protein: CASRSTGRDTQYF.

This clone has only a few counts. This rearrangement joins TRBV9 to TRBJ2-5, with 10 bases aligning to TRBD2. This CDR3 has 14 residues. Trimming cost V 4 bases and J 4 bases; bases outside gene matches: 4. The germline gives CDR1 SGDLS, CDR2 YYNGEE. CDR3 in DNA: TGTGCCAGCAGCTCCCGGACTAGCGGAGAGACCCAGTACTTC. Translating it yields CASSSRTSGETQYF. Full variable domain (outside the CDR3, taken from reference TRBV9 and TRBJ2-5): DSGVTQTPKHLITATGQRVTLRCSPRSGDLSVYWYQQSLDQGLQFLIQYYNGEERAKGNILERFSAQQFPDLHSELNLSSLELGDSALYFCASSSRTSGETQYFGPGTRLLVL.

CDR3 amino acids: CASSPGQGTYNEQFF. For the CDR3, the DNA is TGCGCCAGCAGCCCCGGACAGGGCACCTACAATGAGCAGTTCTTC. The chain joins TRBV5-1 to TRBJ2-1; 8 bases line up with TRBD1. Per germline, CDR1 SGHRS and CDR2 YFSETQ. The junction had 5 bases not matched to a gene; V was cut back by 4 bases and J by 2 bases. The CDR3 length is 15 residues.

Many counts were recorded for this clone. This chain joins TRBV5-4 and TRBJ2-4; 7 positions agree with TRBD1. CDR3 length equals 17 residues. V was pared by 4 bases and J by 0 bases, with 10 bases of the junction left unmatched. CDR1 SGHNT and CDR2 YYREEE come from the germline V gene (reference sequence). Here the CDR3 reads CASSEFTGVIAKNIQYF. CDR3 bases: TGTGCCAGCAGCGAATTTACAGGGGTTATAGCCAAAAACATTCAGTACTTC.

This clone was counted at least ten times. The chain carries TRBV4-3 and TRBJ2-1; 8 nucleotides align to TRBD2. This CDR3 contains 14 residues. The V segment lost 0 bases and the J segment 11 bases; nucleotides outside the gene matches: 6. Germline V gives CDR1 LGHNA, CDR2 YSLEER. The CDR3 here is CASSQERAGEQQFF. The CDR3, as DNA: TGCGCCAGCAGCCAAGAACGAGCGGGAGAGCAGCAGTTCTTC.

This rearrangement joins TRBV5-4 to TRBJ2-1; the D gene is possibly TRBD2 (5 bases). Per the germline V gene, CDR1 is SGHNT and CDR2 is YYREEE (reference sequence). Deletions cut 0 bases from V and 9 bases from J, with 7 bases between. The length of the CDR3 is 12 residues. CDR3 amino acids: CASSLDGGEQFF. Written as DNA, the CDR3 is TGTGCCAGCAGCTTGGATGGAGGTGAGCAGTTCTTC.

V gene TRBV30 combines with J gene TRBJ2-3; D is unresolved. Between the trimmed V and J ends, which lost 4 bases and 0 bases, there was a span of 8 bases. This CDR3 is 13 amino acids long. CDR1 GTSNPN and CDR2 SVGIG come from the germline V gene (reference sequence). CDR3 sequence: CAWIRRSTDTQYF. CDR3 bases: TGTGCCTGGATTCGGCGGAGCACAGATACGCAGTATTTT.

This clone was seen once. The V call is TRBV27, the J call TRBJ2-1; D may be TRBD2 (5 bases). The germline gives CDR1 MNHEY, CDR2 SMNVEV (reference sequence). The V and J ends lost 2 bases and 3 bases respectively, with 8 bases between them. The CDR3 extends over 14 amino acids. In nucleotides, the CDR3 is TGTGCCAGCAGTTTAAGCGGTAACTACAATGAGCAGTTCTTC. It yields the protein CASSLSGNYNEQFF.

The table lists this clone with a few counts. The CDR3 is CASSTSDITGGAFF. The CDR3 bases are TGTGCCAGCAGTACTTCCGACATAACAGGGGGGGCTTTCTTT. The chain has TRBV6-5 and TRBJ1-1, with 8 bases identical to TRBD1. V dropped 5 bases and J dropped 11; count of bases not matched to a gene: 13. The CDR3 is 14 residues long. Germline V gene sequence: CDR1 MNHEY, CDR2 SVGAGI.